Sequencing of this TCR beta chain was carried out in a study of blood T cell repertoires in COVID-19. Study-level background: Samples of COVID-19 (acute and convalescent) were obtained from the United States, Italy and Spain. In each case, the material was cDNA or gDNA derived from T cells, B-cell-depleted T cells, or PBMCs.

Original data processing: Reference gene primers were amplified, and this amplification served to estimate nucleated cell counts. Profiled with immunoSEQ multiplex PCR; TCRdb holds only in-frame clones, not every one. That table supplies the V and J calls and clone size; D and trimming were determined from the DNA. The sample carries a few hundred thousand clones, less than 85% recorded once. This clone was seen a single time. This TCR was recovered from a woman younger than 35 with acute or convalescent COVID-19. The specimen sequenced was peripheral blood.

CDR3 bases: TGCAGCGTTGAAGGGACAGTTCAATACAATGAGCAGTTCTTC. It translates to CSVEGTVQYNEQFF. V and J are TRBV29-1 and TRBJ2-1, with D maybe TRBD1 (6 bases). CDR3 length: 14 residues. V was pared by 1 base and J by 4 bases, with 11 bases between. In germline, CDR1 is SQVTM, CDR2 ANQGSEA.